The clone carrying this TCR beta chain showed up just once. The antigen is undetermined. Trimming removed 6 bases at V and 0 bases at J, with 12 bases between. CDR1 is SGHAT and CDR2 is FQNNGV in the germline V gene. The CDR3 has 15 residues. This record comes from a study of cytomegalovirus exposure and HLA in healthy donors. Study-wide findings and caveats: A cluster of highly shared sequence variants was likely a sequencing artifact. Based on reports, TCR beta sequences accurately predicted HLA-A and HLA-B alleles for most subjects. There were three CMV-associated chains whose specificity for CMV antigens was confirmed in vitro.

The PCR employed 60 Vbeta primers together with 13 Jbeta primers. TCRdb's copy holds only in-frame clones and misses some; the assay was immunoSEQ multiplex PCR. The sample consists of 200,000 to 300,000 clones, around four fifths of them appearing once. This clonotype was sampled from a woman aged 40 to 50 in good health and CMV-seropositive. The chain couples TRBV11-2 to TRBJ1-3; D is possibly TRBD1 (5 bases). Sequenced input: PBMCs. The DNA of the CDR3 is TGTGCCAGCAGACTCCGACAGAGCTCTGGAAACACCATATATTTT. Protein product: CASRLRQSSGNTIYF.